The entry below describes one T cell receptor beta chain. What it recognizes is unknown. The data are from a study of cytomegalovirus exposure and HLA in healthy donors. Whole-study findings and limits: HLA alleles showed associations with 15,000 to 20,000 TCR beta sequences in a later analysis, at a 0.05 false discovery rate. When analyzed later, the rates of TCR association showed variation by HLA locus, with DRB1 the most and HLA-C the fewest.

This PCR relied on a set of 60 Vbeta primers and 13 Jbeta primers. The data were produced by immunoSEQ multiplex PCR, yet TCRdb's version contains in-frame clones alone and is incomplete. The sample holds fewer than 200,000 clones, 75% seen once. Germline V lookup: CDR1 SGHRS, CDR2 YFSETQ. The CDR3 sequence is 12 residues long. The V and J ends lost 6 bases and 1 base respectively, with 7 bases between them. The material sequenced was PBMCs. This TCR came from a woman in her forties or fifties in good health and CMV-seropositive. This chain joins TRBV5-1 and TRBJ1-2; D might be TRBD1 (5 bases). CDR3 region: CASNGGNYGYTF. The CDR3 DNA is TGCGCCAGCAACGGGGGTAACTATGGCTACACCTTC.